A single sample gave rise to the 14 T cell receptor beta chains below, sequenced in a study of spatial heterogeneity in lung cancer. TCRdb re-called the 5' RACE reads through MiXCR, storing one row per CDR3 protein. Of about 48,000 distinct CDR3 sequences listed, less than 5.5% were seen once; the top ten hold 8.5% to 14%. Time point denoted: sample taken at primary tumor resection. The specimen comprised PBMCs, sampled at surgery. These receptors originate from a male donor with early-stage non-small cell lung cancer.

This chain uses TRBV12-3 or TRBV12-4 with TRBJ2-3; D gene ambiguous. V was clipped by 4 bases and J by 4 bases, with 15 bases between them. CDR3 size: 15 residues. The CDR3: CASSSLRSLADTQYF. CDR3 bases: TGTGCCAGCAGTTCCTTGCGTAGTTTGGCAGATACGCAGTATTTT.

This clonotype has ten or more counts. The CDR3 coding sequence is TGTGCCAGCAGACTGAACAGGGTCCGGGGCCATGAGCAGTTCTTC. Its translation is CASRLNRVRGHEQFF. The chain uses TRBV7-8 and TRBJ2-1, with TRBD1 as a possible D gene (6 bases). Germline V lookup: CDR1 SGHVS, CDR2 FQNEAQ. This CDR3 contains 15 residues. The V and J ends lost 6 bases and 8 bases respectively, with 20 bases between them.

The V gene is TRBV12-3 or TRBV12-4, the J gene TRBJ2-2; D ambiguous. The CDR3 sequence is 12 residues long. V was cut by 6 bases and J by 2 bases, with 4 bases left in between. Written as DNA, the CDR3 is TGTGCCAGCAGACTTAACACCGGGGAGCTGTTTTTT. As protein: CASRLNTGELFF.

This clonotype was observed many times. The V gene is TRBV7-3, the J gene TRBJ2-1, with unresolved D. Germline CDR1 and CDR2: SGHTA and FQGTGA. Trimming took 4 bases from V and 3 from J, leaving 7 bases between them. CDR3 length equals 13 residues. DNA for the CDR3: TGTGCCAGCAGCTCGGAGCACTACAATGAGCAGTTCTTC. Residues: CASSSEHYNEQFF. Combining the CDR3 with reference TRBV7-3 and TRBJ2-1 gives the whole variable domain GAGVSQTPSNKVTEKGKYVELRCDPISGHTALYWYRQSLGQGPEFLIYFQGTGAADDSGLPNDRFFAVRPEGSVSTLKIQRTERGDSAVYLCASSSEHYNEQFFGPGTRLTVL.

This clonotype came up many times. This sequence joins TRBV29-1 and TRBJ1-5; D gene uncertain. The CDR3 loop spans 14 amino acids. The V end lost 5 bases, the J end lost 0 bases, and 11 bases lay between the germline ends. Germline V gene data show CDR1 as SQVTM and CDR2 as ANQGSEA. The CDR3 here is CSVSGTDSNQPQHF. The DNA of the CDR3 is TGCAGCGTTTCTGGCACAGATAGCAATCAGCCCCAGCATTTT. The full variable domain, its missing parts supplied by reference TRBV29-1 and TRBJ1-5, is SAVISQKPSRDICQRGTSLTIQCQVDSQVTMMFWYRQQPGQSLTLIATANQGSEATYESGFVIDKFPISRPNLTFSTLTVSNMSPEDSSIYLCSVSGTDSNQPQHFGDGTRLSIL.

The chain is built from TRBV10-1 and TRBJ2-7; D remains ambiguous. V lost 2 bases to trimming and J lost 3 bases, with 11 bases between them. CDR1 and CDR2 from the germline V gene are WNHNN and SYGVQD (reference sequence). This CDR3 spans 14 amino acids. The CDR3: CASSEPDRRYEQYF. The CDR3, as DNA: TGCGCCAGCAGTGAGCCGGACCGACGCTACGAGCAGTACTTC.

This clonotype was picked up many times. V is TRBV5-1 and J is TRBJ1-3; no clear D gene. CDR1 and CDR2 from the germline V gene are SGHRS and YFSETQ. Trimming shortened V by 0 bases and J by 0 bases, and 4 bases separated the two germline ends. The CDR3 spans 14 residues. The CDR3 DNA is TGCGCCAGCAGCTTGGACAGCTCTGGAAACACCATATATTTT. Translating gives CASSLDSSGNTIYF.

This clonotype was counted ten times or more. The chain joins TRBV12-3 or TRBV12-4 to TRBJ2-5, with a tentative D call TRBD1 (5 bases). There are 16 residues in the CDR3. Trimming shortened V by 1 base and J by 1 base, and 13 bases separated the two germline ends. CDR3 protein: CASSLGGSGAQETQYF. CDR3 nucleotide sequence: TGTGCCAGCAGTTTAGGGGGTTCTGGGGCCCAAGAGACCCAGTACTTC.

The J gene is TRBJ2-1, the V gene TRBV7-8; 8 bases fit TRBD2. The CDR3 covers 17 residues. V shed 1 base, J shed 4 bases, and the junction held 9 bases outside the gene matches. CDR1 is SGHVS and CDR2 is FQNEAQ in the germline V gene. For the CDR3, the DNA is TGTGCCAGCAGCTTAGAGGGGCTAGCGGGCGGTTACAATGAGCAGTTCTTC. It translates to CASSLEGLAGGYNEQFF.

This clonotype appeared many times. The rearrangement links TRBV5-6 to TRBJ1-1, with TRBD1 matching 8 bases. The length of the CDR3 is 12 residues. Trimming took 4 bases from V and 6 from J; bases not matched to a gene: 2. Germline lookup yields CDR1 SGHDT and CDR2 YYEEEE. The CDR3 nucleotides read TGTGCCAGCAGCCGACAGGGGCCTGAAGCTTTCTTT. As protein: CASSRQGPEAFF. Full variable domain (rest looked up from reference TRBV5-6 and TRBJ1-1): DAGVTQSPTHLIKTRGQQVTLRCSPKSGHDTVSWYQQALGQGPQFIFQYYEEEERQRGNFPDRFSGHQFPNYSSELNVNALLLGDSALYLCASSRQGPEAFFGQGTRLTVV.

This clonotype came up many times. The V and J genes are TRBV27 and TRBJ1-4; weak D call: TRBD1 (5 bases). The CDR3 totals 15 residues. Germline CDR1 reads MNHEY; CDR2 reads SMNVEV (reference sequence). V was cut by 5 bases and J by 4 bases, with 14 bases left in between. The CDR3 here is CASSPLGVGNEKLFF. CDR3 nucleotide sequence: TGTGCCAGCAGTCCCCTGGGGGTGGGTAATGAAAAACTGTTTTTT.

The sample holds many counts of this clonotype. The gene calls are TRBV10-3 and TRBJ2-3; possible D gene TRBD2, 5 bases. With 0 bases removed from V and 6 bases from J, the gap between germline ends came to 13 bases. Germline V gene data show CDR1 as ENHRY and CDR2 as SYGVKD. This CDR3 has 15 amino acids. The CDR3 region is CAISESTHGEDTQYF. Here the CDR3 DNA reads TGTGCCATCAGTGAGTCGACTCACGGGGAGGATACGCAGTATTTT.

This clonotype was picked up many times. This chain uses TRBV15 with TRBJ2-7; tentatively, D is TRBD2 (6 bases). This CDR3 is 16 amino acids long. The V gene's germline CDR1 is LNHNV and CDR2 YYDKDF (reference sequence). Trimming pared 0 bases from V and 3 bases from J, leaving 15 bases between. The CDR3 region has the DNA TGTGCCACCAGCAGAGACGGGGGAAATAAGGGCTACGAGCAGTACTTC. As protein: CATSRDGGNKGYEQYF.

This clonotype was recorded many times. In DNA, the CDR3 is TGTGCCAGCAGCCGACGGACTGGAAGGGAAGAGACCCAGTACTTC. Protein sequence: CASSRRTGREETQYF. The V gene is TRBV13, the J gene TRBJ2-5; possible D gene TRBD2, 5 bases. This CDR3 spans 15 amino acids. Germline loops: CDR1 PRHDT, CDR2 FYEKMQ (reference sequence). Trimming removed 5 bases from V and 3 bases from J, with 16 bases in between.